This TCR beta chain was profiled in a study of T cells in Graves' hyperthyroidism and ophthalmopathy. RNA transcripts gave rise to amplified TCR beta CDR3 regions. The HTBI primer set was used in a first-round RT-PCR of the TCR CDR3. Via MiXCR, TCRdb re-called the multiplex PCR reads, giving one row per CDR3 protein. The data show fewer than 400,000 distinct CDR3 sequences, approximately 14% seen once. This clonotype was recorded at least ten times. V shed 0 bases and J shed 8 bases, with 12 bases lying between them. CDR1 and CDR2 (germline): PRHDT, FYEKMQ (reference sequence). There are 14 residues in the CDR3.

Sequenced material: blood. The V and J genes are TRBV13 and TRBJ2-3; weak D call: TRBD1 (5 bases). The receptor was isolated from a woman aged 18-30 years with Graves' hyperthyroidism that later progressed to Graves' ophthalmopathy. CDR3: CASSLGPRGSTQYF. Written as DNA, the CDR3 is TGTGCCAGCAGCTTAGGCCCAAGGGGCTCTACGCAGTATTTT.